Listed below are T cell receptor beta chains from one sample, sequenced in a study of T-cell reconstitution after alpha-beta-depleted transplantation in children. TCRdb re-called the PCR reads through MiXCR, storing one row per CDR3 protein. Among 200,000 to 250,000 distinct CDR3 sequences, 11% were seen once, and the ten largest hold approximately 30%. The sequences come from PBMCs, collected before TCRalphabeta/CD19-depleted stem cell transplant. All receptors derive from a child younger than two with acute myeloid leukemia, due to receive a stem cell transplant. Each CDR3 is given with its conserved first and last residue. D genes are given only for firm matches. The size of a clone is reported for some rows only, either as once, few or many, or as a class for expanded clones.

j_gene: TRBJ2-1
d_gene: NA
v_gene: TRBV7-9
abundance: NA
CDR3nt: TGTGCCAGCAGCTTCTCGGGTTCCCTTAATGAGCAGTTCTTC
CDR3aa: CASSFSGSLNEQFF

j_gene: TRBJ1-2
d_gene: TRBD1
v_gene: TRBV5-6
abundance: many
CDR3nt: TGTGCCAGCAGCCTTCCCTGGGACAGCAACTATGGCTACACCTTC
CDR3aa: CASSLPWDSNYGYTF

j_gene: TRBJ2-1
d_gene: TRBD1
v_gene: TRBV29-1
abundance: many
CDR3nt: TGCAGCGCAAGACAGGGTAGGAATGAGCAGTTCTTC
CDR3aa: CSARQGRNEQFF

j_gene: TRBJ2-1
d_gene: NA
v_gene: TRBV29-1
abundance: many
CDR3nt: TGCAGCGTTGAAGTACGTCAGGGAATGGGGTTCTTC
CDR3aa: CSVEVRQGMGFF

j_gene: TRBJ2-1
d_gene: NA
v_gene: TRBV15
abundance: many
CDR3nt: TGTGCCACCAGCGGAGACTACGGGATGGCAAATGAGCAGTTCTTC
CDR3aa: CATSGDYGMANEQFF

j_gene: TRBJ2-3
d_gene: NA
v_gene: TRBV29-1
abundance: many
CDR3nt: TGCAGCGTTGAAGGGAGGGGGGCCCTCAATTCAGATACGCAGTATTTT
CDR3aa: CSVEGRGALNSDTQYF

j_gene: TRBJ2-7
d_gene: NA
v_gene: TRBV29-1
abundance: many
CDR3nt: TGCAGCGTCCTAGTCGAGGGGTACGAGCAGTACTTC
CDR3aa: CSVLVEGYEQYF

j_gene: TRBJ2-7
d_gene: NA
v_gene: TRBV19
abundance: NA
CDR3nt: TGTGCCAGTAGTATAGCATCAGGGGCCTACGAGCAGTACTTC
CDR3aa: CASSIASGAYEQYF

j_gene: TRBJ2-3
d_gene: TRBD2
v_gene: TRBV12-3/TRBV12-4
abundance: many
CDR3nt: TGTGCCAGCAAGGCGGGGGGGACAGATACGCAGTATTTT
CDR3aa: CASKAGGTDTQYF

j_gene: TRBJ1-5
d_gene: NA
v_gene: TRBV21-1
abundance: many
CDR3nt: TGTGCCAGCAGGGGGACAGGGGGCCCTGTTTATCAGCCCCAGCATTTT
CDR3aa: CASRGTGGPVYQPQHF

j_gene: TRBJ2-7
d_gene: NA
v_gene: TRBV28
abundance: many
CDR3nt: TGTGCCAGCAGTTTACCCCTTGGGTTCGAGCAGTACTTC
CDR3aa: CASSLPLGFEQYF

j_gene: TRBJ1-5
d_gene: NA
v_gene: TRBV10-3
abundance: many
CDR3nt: TGTGCCATCAGGCGGGAGGCGAGCAATCAGCCCCAGCATTTT
CDR3aa: CAIRREASNQPQHF

j_gene: TRBJ2-1
d_gene: TRBD2
v_gene: TRBV2
abundance: many
CDR3nt: TGTGCCAGCCGGATCGGCGGGGGGCCATACAATGAGCAGTTCTTC
CDR3aa: CASRIGGGPYNEQFF

j_gene: TRBJ2-3
d_gene: TRBD2
v_gene: TRBV7-2
abundance: many
CDR3nt: TGTGCCAGCAGGAGCGGGCGTAGCGGGAGGATCACAGATACGCAGTATTTT
CDR3aa: CASRSGRSGRITDTQYF

j_gene: TRBJ2-4
d_gene: NA
v_gene: TRBV27
abundance: many
CDR3nt: TGTGCCAGCAGTCCCTTTTCCAAAAACATTCAGTACTTC
CDR3aa: CASSPFSKNIQYF

j_gene: TRBJ2-1
d_gene: NA
v_gene: TRBV18
abundance: many
CDR3nt: TGTGCCAGCTCACCATGGACAGATAGCTCCTACAATGAGCAGTTCTTC
CDR3aa: CASSPWTDSSYNEQFF

j_gene: TRBJ2-1
d_gene: TRBD2
v_gene: TRBV28
abundance: many
CDR3nt: TGTGCCAGCAGACCGACTAGCGGGAGGGGAAATGAGCAGTTCTTC
CDR3aa: CASRPTSGRGNEQFF

j_gene: TRBJ1-1
d_gene: NA
v_gene: TRBV7-8
abundance: many
CDR3nt: TGTGCCAGCAGCTTTAGGCAGGCCCGAGATATCCTGAACACTGAAGCTTTCTTT
CDR3aa: CASSFRQARDILNTEAFF

j_gene: TRBJ2-1
d_gene: TRBD2
v_gene: TRBV13
abundance: many
CDR3nt: TGTGCCAGCAGCTCTCCGTCCCGAACTAGCGGGAGACTGGATGAGCAGTTCTTC
CDR3aa: CASSSPSRTSGRLDEQFF

j_gene: TRBJ2-5
d_gene: NA
v_gene: TRBV24-1
abundance: many
CDR3nt: TGTGCCACCAGTGAGGGCTCCGCCCAAGAGACCCAGTACTTC
CDR3aa: CATSEGSAQETQYF

j_gene: TRBJ2-2
d_gene: TRBD2
v_gene: TRBV9
abundance: many
CDR3nt: TGTGCCAGCAGCGTGGGTCTAGCGGGGGGACGACGGAACACCGGGGAGCTGTTTTTT
CDR3aa: CASSVGLAGGRRNTGELFF

j_gene: TRBJ2-7
d_gene: NA
v_gene: TRBV5-1
abundance: NA
CDR3nt: TGCGCCAACAGCACCTCGACCGCAACTGGCCCCTACGAGCAGTACTTC
CDR3aa: CANSTSTATGPYEQYF

j_gene: TRBJ1-4
d_gene: NA
v_gene: TRBV6-1
abundance: many
CDR3nt: TGTGCCAGCAGCCGGGGACTTCTCTTAGAAAAACTGTTTTTT
CDR3aa: CASSRGLLLEKLFF

j_gene: TRBJ2-3
d_gene: TRBD2
v_gene: TRBV7-2
abundance: many
CDR3nt: TGTGCCAGCGGAAGACTAGCGGGAGATACGCAGTATTTT
CDR3aa: CASGRLAGDTQYF

j_gene: TRBJ1-1
d_gene: NA
v_gene: TRBV12-3/TRBV12-4
abundance: many
CDR3nt: TGTGCCAGCAATAAGGAGAACACTGAAGCTTTCTTT
CDR3aa: CASNKENTEAFF

j_gene: TRBJ1-2
d_gene: TRBD1
v_gene: TRBV5-1
abundance: many
CDR3nt: TGCGCCAGCAGCTTGGACAGGGGTGGACGGTATGGCTACACCTTC
CDR3aa: CASSLDRGGRYGYTF

j_gene: TRBJ1-5
d_gene: NA
v_gene: TRBV5-1
abundance: many
CDR3nt: TGCGCCAGCAGCTTGGAAGGGGACAGCAATCAGCCCCAGCATTTT
CDR3aa: CASSLEGDSNQPQHF

j_gene: TRBJ2-1
d_gene: TRBD2
v_gene: TRBV27
abundance: many
CDR3nt: TGTGCCAGCAGTTTTTGGACTAGCGGGAACAATGAGCAGTTCTTC
CDR3aa: CASSFWTSGNNEQFF

j_gene: TRBJ1-5
d_gene: NA
v_gene: TRBV28
abundance: many
CDR3nt: TGTGCCAGCCGGGACGGTAGCAATCAGCCCCAGCATTTT
CDR3aa: CASRDGSNQPQHF

j_gene: TRBJ2-1
d_gene: TRBD2
v_gene: TRBV20-1
abundance: many
CDR3nt: TGCAGTGCTACGGGGGGGGCTGAATACAATGAGCAGTTCTTC
CDR3aa: CSATGGAEYNEQFF

j_gene: TRBJ1-2
d_gene: NA
v_gene: TRBV20-1
abundance: few
CDR3nt: TGCAGTGCTAGAGAGCCGGGACGGATCTATGGCTACACCTTC
CDR3aa: CSAREPGRIYGYTF

j_gene: TRBJ2-1
d_gene: TRBD1
v_gene: TRBV10-3
abundance: many
CDR3nt: TGTGCCATCAGTGCCGGGACAGGTACTCTCAATGAGCAGTTCTTC
CDR3aa: CAISAGTGTLNEQFF

j_gene: TRBJ2-1
d_gene: NA
v_gene: TRBV20-1
abundance: many
CDR3nt: TGCAGTGCTATAGGCGTGACTCCCAATGAGCAGTTCTTC
CDR3aa: CSAIGVTPNEQFF

j_gene: TRBJ2-2
d_gene: NA
v_gene: TRBV6-5
abundance: many
CDR3nt: TGTGCCAGCAGTTCTCGATTGAACACCGGGGAGCTGTTTTTT
CDR3aa: CASSSRLNTGELFF

j_gene: TRBJ2-7
d_gene: NA
v_gene: TRBV18
abundance: few
CDR3nt: TGTGCCAGCTCACCTAATGACATCTACGAGCAGTACTTC
CDR3aa: CASSPNDIYEQYF

j_gene: TRBJ2-3
d_gene: NA
v_gene: TRBV20-1
abundance: many
CDR3nt: TGCAGTGCTAGGGGCGGGCCAGCGGCTAGCACAGATACGCAGTATTTT
CDR3aa: CSARGGPAASTDTQYF

j_gene: TRBJ2-7
d_gene: NA
v_gene: TRBV5-1
abundance: many
CDR3nt: TGCGCCAGCAGCTTGGTAGGGGCCGGAGAGCAGTACTTC
CDR3aa: CASSLVGAGEQYF

j_gene: TRBJ2-3
d_gene: NA
v_gene: TRBV9
abundance: many
CDR3nt: TGTGCCAGCAGCGTAGTTGGGGATACAGATACGCAGTATTTT
CDR3aa: CASSVVGDTDTQYF

j_gene: TRBJ1-5
d_gene: TRBD1
v_gene: TRBV7-9
abundance: many
CDR3nt: TGTGCCAGCAGCTCACTAGTTGGACAGGGGAATCAGCCCCAGCATTTT
CDR3aa: CASSSLVGQGNQPQHF

j_gene: TRBJ2-7
d_gene: TRBD1
v_gene: TRBV20-1
abundance: many
CDR3nt: TGCAGTGCTAGAGGGTCCGACAGGGAGTTCTACGAGCAGTACTTC
CDR3aa: CSARGSDREFYEQYF

j_gene: TRBJ2-6
d_gene: NA
v_gene: TRBV30
abundance: many
CDR3nt: TGTGCCGGGTCGGGTTCTGGGGCCAACGTCCTGACTTTC
CDR3aa: CAGSGSGANVLTF

j_gene: TRBJ1-3
d_gene: NA
v_gene: TRBV29-1
abundance: many
CDR3nt: TGCAGCGTGACAGCTCCTGGAAACACCATATATTTT
CDR3aa: CSVTAPGNTIYF

j_gene: TRBJ2-1
d_gene: NA
v_gene: TRBV30
abundance: few
CDR3nt: TGTGCCTGGAGTGTTCAGGGAGGTGAGCAGTTCTTC
CDR3aa: CAWSVQGGEQFF

j_gene: TRBJ1-1
d_gene: TRBD1
v_gene: TRBV4-1
abundance: many
CDR3nt: TGCGCCAGCAGCCAAGATCGGACAGGGAACACTGAAGCTTTCTTT
CDR3aa: CASSQDRTGNTEAFF

j_gene: TRBJ2-7
d_gene: NA
v_gene: TRBV13
abundance: many
CDR3nt: TGTGCCAGCAGCTTAGACGTGGGGGGAACCTACGAGCAGTACTTC
CDR3aa: CASSLDVGGTYEQYF

j_gene: TRBJ2-3
d_gene: NA
v_gene: TRBV4-3
abundance: many
CDR3nt: TGCGCCAGCAGCCAAGCAGGCAGTTGGATGGGAGATACGCAGTATTTT
CDR3aa: CASSQAGSWMGDTQYF

j_gene: TRBJ2-7
d_gene: TRBD1
v_gene: TRBV3-1
abundance: NA
CDR3nt: TGTGCCAGCAGCCAAAAGGGACAGGGGACCGAGCAGTACTTC
CDR3aa: CASSQKGQGTEQYF

j_gene: TRBJ1-1
d_gene: NA
v_gene: TRBV11-3
abundance: few
CDR3nt: TGTGCCAGCAGCTTACTTGGGTGGTCTGAAGCTTTCTTT
CDR3aa: CASSLLGWSEAFF

j_gene: TRBJ1-1
d_gene: NA
v_gene: TRBV7-2
abundance: many
CDR3nt: TGTGCCAGCACCCGGTGGGTTATGAACACTGAAGCTTTCTTT
CDR3aa: CASTRWVMNTEAFF

j_gene: TRBJ2-3
d_gene: NA
v_gene: TRBV15
abundance: many
CDR3nt: TGTGCCACCAGCTACCGGGAGCTAGATACGCAGTATTTT
CDR3aa: CATSYRELDTQYF

j_gene: TRBJ2-7
d_gene: TRBD1
v_gene: TRBV5-1
abundance: NA
CDR3nt: TGTGCCAGCAGCTTCAGGTCCGGGACAGGGGTCGAGCAGTACTTC
CDR3aa: CASSFRSGTGVEQYF

j_gene: TRBJ2-1
d_gene: TRBD2
v_gene: TRBV29-1
abundance: many
CDR3nt: TGCAGCGTTGGGGGGACTATCACCTACAATGAGCAGTTCTTC
CDR3aa: CSVGGTITYNEQFF

j_gene: TRBJ2-1
d_gene: NA
v_gene: TRBV11-2
abundance: many
CDR3nt: TGTGCCAGCAGCTTCGGTGGGGGCCTATACAATGAGCAGTTCTTC
CDR3aa: CASSFGGGLYNEQFF

j_gene: TRBJ2-3
d_gene: NA
v_gene: TRBV6-5
abundance: many
CDR3nt: TGTGCCAGCAGTTCCCTTACCTATGGGGTCTCAGCAGATACGCAGTATTTT
CDR3aa: CASSSLTYGVSADTQYF

j_gene: TRBJ2-7
d_gene: NA
v_gene: TRBV7-9
abundance: many
CDR3nt: TGTGCCAGCACCGCCCCCCGAGGACCCTACGAGCAGTACTTC
CDR3aa: CASTAPRGPYEQYF

j_gene: TRBJ2-2
d_gene: NA
v_gene: TRBV9
abundance: many
CDR3nt: TGTGCCAGCAGCGTATACCCTCAGGACGGGGAGCTGTTTTTT
CDR3aa: CASSVYPQDGELFF

j_gene: TRBJ2-1
d_gene: TRBD1
v_gene: TRBV29-1
abundance: many
CDR3nt: TGCAGCGTTCGAGAACCGGGACAGGGGGCTTACAATGAGCAGTTCTTC
CDR3aa: CSVREPGQGAYNEQFF

j_gene: TRBJ2-1
d_gene: TRBD2
v_gene: TRBV28
abundance: NA
CDR3nt: TGTGCCAGCAGGCCTACTAGCGCGTCCTACAATGAGCAGTTCTTC
CDR3aa: CASRPTSASYNEQFF

j_gene: TRBJ2-3
d_gene: NA
v_gene: TRBV5-5
abundance: many
CDR3nt: TGTGCCAGCAGCTCATTATCCGGGGGTTATACGCAGTATTTT
CDR3aa: CASSSLSGGYTQYF